This T cell receptor (beta chain) came from a study of control samples from healthy donors and cancer patients. The germline CDR1 and CDR2 sequences are MGHRA and YSYEKL. This CDR3 comprises 16 residues. Trimming shortened V by 1 base and J by 7 bases, and 17 bases separated the two germline ends. Only in-frame clones appear in the TCRdb table, and some are missing; sequencing was by immunoSEQ multiplex PCR. The data contain roughly 130,000 clones, approximately 89% of them seen just once; the ten biggest clones take up roughly 7.8%. The sequence came from a man aged 18 to 35 in good health. The chain links TRBV4-1 to TRBJ1-5; D might be TRBD1 (5 bases). Sample: blood. CDR3 sequence reads: CASSQVYVGAIQPQHF. The CDR3 nucleotides are TGCGCCAGCAGCCAAGTTTACGTTGGGGCAATCCAGCCCCAGCATTTT.